This T cell receptor beta chain was sequenced for a study of CD8 T cells in ankylosing spondylitis. Study-wide results and caveats: Characteristic, it appeared, of ankylosing spondylitis blood was a TCR beta motif of fewer than 10 highly homologous variants. Before this, some motif variants had been reported in reactive arthritis synovial fluid and blood. As reported, disease-linked clones showed significant enrichment in matched ankylosing spondylitis synovial fluid.

Each TCR beta library was made by quantitative 5'-RACE that incorporated molecular barcodes. From the 5' RACE reads, TCRdb called clonotypes with MiXCR, one entry per CDR3 protein. Of 100,000 or so distinct CDR3 sequences in the sample, roughly 8.8% were seen once. This clonotype was counted ten times or more. Its cognate antigen is unknown. CDR1 SGHDN and CDR2 FVKESK come from the germline V gene. The CDR3 covers 17 residues. Germline trimming cut 4 bases from V and 5 bases from J; bases unmatched to any gene: 14. The rearrangement joins TRBV14 to TRBJ2-1, with TRBD2 matching over 7 bases. Sequencing was performed on blood, either unsorted or a sorted T cell fraction (not recorded which). This sequence was found in a male donor with ankylosing spondylitis. Written as DNA, the CDR3 is TGTGCCAGCAGCCTTCTAAGGTTATCGGGAGGAAACAATGAGCAGTTCTTC. Amino acid sequence: CASSLLRLSGGNNEQFF.